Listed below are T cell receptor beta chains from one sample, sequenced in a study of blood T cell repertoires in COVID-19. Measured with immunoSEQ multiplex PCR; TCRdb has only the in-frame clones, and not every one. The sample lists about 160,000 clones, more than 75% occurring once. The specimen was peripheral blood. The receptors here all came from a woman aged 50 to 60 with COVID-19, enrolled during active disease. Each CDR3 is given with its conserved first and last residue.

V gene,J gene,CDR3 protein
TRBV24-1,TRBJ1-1,CATSDGQGQNTEAFF
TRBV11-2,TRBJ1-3,CASSFGQGANSGNTIYF
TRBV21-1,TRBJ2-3,CASSKKGTGSDTQYF
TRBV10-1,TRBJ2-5,CASSESTGLAGGLGETQYF
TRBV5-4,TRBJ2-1,CASNRDRGYNEQFF
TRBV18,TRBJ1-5,CASSPGTSNQPQHF
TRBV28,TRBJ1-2,CASSSLTGGSGYTF
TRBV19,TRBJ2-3,CASSVLSGGTDTQYF
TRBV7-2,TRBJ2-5,CASSFIGTSGGAGVETQYF
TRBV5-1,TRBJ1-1,CASRLADLNTEAFF
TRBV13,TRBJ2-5,CASSNREASETQYF
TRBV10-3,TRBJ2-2,CAISESRQGAGELFF
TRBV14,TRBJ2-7,CASSLAHHSYEQYF
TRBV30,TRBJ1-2,CAGSGGHYGYTF
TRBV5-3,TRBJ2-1,CAATAYNEQFF
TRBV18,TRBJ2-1,CASSGTSGNNEQFF
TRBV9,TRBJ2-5,CASSVNGQGQETQYF
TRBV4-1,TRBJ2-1,CASSQERGRGEQFF
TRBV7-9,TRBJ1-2,CASSLSFLGYTF
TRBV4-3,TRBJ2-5,CASSQGLAGGRETQYF
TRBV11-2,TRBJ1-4,CASSTDRGATNEKLFF
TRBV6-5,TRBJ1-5,CASSQGWNQPQHF
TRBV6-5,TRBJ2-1,CASSYSGTGRDEQFF
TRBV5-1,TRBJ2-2,CASMDGGTGELFF
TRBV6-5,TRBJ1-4,CASSYSARVGEKLFF
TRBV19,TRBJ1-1,CASSEGVPPVGAFF
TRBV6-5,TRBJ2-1,CASSLTSGGPRGQFF
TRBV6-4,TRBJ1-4,CATREKLFF
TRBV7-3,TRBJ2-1,CASSLSPPGTGVDNEQFF
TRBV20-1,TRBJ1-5,CSTNQPQHF
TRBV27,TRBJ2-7,CASSLLGTGGFYEQYF
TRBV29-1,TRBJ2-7,CSVGPGNKIDEQYF